Below are 26 T cell receptor beta chains sequenced from a single sample in a study of blood T cell repertoires in COVID-19. The data were produced by immunoSEQ multiplex PCR, yet TCRdb's version contains in-frame clones alone and is incomplete. Found here are approximately 300,000 clones, under 90% of them singletons; the top ten hold about 1.7%. The sample was peripheral blood. These receptors came from a woman under 40 with COVID-19, enrolled during active disease.

Concerning this clone: The sample contains more than one DNA sequence encoding this CDR3. The chain links TRBV19 to TRBJ1-4; TRBD1 aligns across 8 bases. The CDR3 runs to 14 residues. In germline, CDR1 is LNHDA, CDR2 SQIVND (reference sequence). V shed 1 base, J shed 8 bases, and the junction held 3 bases outside the gene matches. This chain's CDR3 is CASSIGTGKEKLFF. The CDR3 nucleotides read TGTGCCAGTAGTATAGGGACAGGGAAGGAAAAACTGTTTTTT.

CDR3 sequence: CASSADRSYGYTF. DNA for the CDR3: TGTGCCAGCAGCGCGGACAGGAGCTATGGCTACACCTTC. V is TRBV6-5 and J is TRBJ1-2; 7 positions agree with TRBD1. Unmatched junction bases numbered 5, after V lost 6 bases and J lost 4 bases. This CDR3 is 13 amino acids long. CDR1 is MNHEY and CDR2 is SVGAGI in the germline V gene.

Points on this clone: Other nucleotide sequences from this sample produce the same CDR3. V is TRBV2 and J is TRBJ1-3; D perhaps matches TRBD1 (6 bases). CDR3 size: 14 residues. Trimming cost V 6 bases and J 0 bases, with 9 bases left between them. Germline loops: CDR1 SNHLY, CDR2 FYNNEI. The CDR3 spells CASSVQGSGNTIYF. The CDR3 nucleotides read TGTGCCAGCAGCGTACAGGGCTCTGGAAACACCATATATTTT.

This clone was detected once. J is TRBJ2-3 and V is TRBV19; 7 bases fit TRBD2. The CDR3 length is 17 residues. From germline, CDR1 is LNHDA and CDR2 SQIVND (reference sequence). The V and J ends lost 5 bases and 4 bases, in that order; junction bases with no gene match: 15. The CDR3 here is CASSVRGGARSADTQYF. As DNA, the CDR3 is TGTGCCAGTAGTGTCCGCGGGGGAGCCAGGTCTGCAGATACGCAGTATTTT.

V usage is TRBV7-9 and J usage is TRBJ1-2; D possibly corresponds to TRBD1 (5 bases). CDR1 is SEHNR, CDR2 FQNEAQ, per germline (reference sequence). Trimming stripped 3 bases from V and 5 bases from J, with 13 bases between. CDR3 length equals 14 residues. The CDR3 spells CASSFQGGPYGYTF. The CDR3 coding sequence is TGTGCCAGCAGCTTCCAGGGTGGGCCTTATGGCTACACCTTC. The whole variable domain, filled in from reference TRBV7-9 and TRBJ1-2, reads DTGVSQNPRHKITKRGQNVTFRCDPISEHNRLYWYRQTLGQGPEFLTYFQNEAQLEKSRLLSDRFSAERPKGSFSTLEIQRTEQGDSAMYLCASSFQGGPYGYTFGSGTRLTVV.

The chain links TRBV3-1 (or the pseudogene TRBV3-2) to TRBJ2-3, with TRBD1 as a possible D gene (6 bases). The CDR3 extends over 15 amino acids. From germline, CDR1 is LGHDT and CDR2 YNNKEL (reference sequence). Between the trimmed V and J ends, which lost 9 bases and 2 bases, there was a span of 18 bases. The CDR3 spells CASGDPGQLTDTQYF. The CDR3 DNA reads TGTGCCAGTGGAGACCCGGGACAACTCACAGATACGCAGTATTTT.

The rearrangement uses TRBV28 and TRBJ1-5, with D perhaps TRBD1 (6 bases). The V end lost 3 bases, the J end lost 5 bases, and 8 bases lay between the germline ends. Germline CDR1 is MDHEN and CDR2 is SYDVKM. This CDR3 has 13 amino acids. The CDR3 DNA follows: TGTGCCAGCAGTTTCAGGACAGATCAGCCCCAGCATTTT. It encodes CASSFRTDQPQHF. Supplemented by reference TRBV28 and TRBJ1-5, the full variable domain reads DVKVTQSSRYLVKRTGEKVFLECVQDMDHENMFWYRQDPGLGLRLIYFSYDVKMKEKGDIPEGYSVSREKKERFSLILESASTNQTSMYLCASSFRTDQPQHFGDGTRLSIL.

V is TRBV5-6 and J is TRBJ2-5; D call uncertain. The length of the CDR3 is 12 residues. Germline CDR1 reads SGHDT; CDR2 reads YYEEEE. V shed 3 bases and J shed 5 bases, with 8 bases lying between them. The CDR3 DNA reads TGTGCCAGCAGCTCCTCGGGTGAGACCCAGTACTTC. Protein product: CASSSSGETQYF.

This clone was observed a handful of times. The gene calls are TRBV3-1 (or the pseudogene TRBV3-2) and TRBJ2-7, with TRBD1 matching over 7 bases. This CDR3 region has 13 residues. Looked up from germline, CDR1 is LGHDT and CDR2 is YNNKEL (reference sequence). V gave up 1 base and J gave up 6 bases; unmatched junction bases: 3. CDR3 nucleotide sequence: TGTGCCAGCAGCCAAGTGCGACAGGGCGAGCAGTACTTC. Amino acid sequence: CASSQVRQGEQYF.

Notes on this clone: In the same sample, other DNA sequences code for this CDR3. The V and J genes are TRBV5-1 and TRBJ1-2; 7 nucleotides match TRBD1. The V gene end was trimmed by 2 bases and the J gene end by 6 bases; junction bases not matched to a gene: 1. CDR3 length equals 12 residues. Germline V gene data show CDR1 as SGHRS and CDR2 as YFSETQ. This chain's CDR3 is CASSLQGNGYTF. CDR3 DNA: TGCGCCAGCAGCTTACAGGGGAATGGCTACACCTTC. Full variable domain (outside the CDR3, taken from reference TRBV5-1 and TRBJ1-2): KAGVTQTPRYLIKTRGQQVTLSCSPISGHRSVSWYQQTPGQGLQFLFEYFSETQRNKGNFPGRFSGRQFSNSRSEMNVSTLELGDSALYLCASSLQGNGYTFGSGTRLTVV.

This clone came up once. The V and J genes are TRBV2 and TRBJ2-6; 9 bases are a match to TRBD1. There are 18 residues in the CDR3. CDR1 SNHLY and CDR2 FYNNEI come from the germline V gene. V dropped 4 bases and J dropped 0; count of bases not matched to a gene: 7. This CDR3 reads CASSGWGQGLSGANVLTF. The CDR3 DNA reads TGTGCCAGCAGTGGCTGGGGACAGGGACTCTCTGGGGCCAACGTCCTGACTTTC.

This clone came up once. The J gene is TRBJ2-5, the V gene TRBV11-3, with D perhaps TRBD1 (6 bases). The CDR3 is 13 residues long. V dropped 4 bases and J dropped 2 bases, with 8 bases sitting between them. Germline CDR1 SGHNT, CDR2 YENEEA. The CDR3 nucleotides read TGTGCCAGCAGCTCACAGGGACAAGAGACCCAGTACTTC. Protein: CASSSQGQETQYF. The variable domain in full, completed from reference TRBV11-3 and TRBJ2-5, reads EAGVVQSPRYKIIEKKQPVAFWCNPISGHNTLYWYLQNLGQGPELLIRYENEEAVDDSQLPKDRFSAERLKGVDSTLKIQPAELGDSAVYLCASSSQGQETQYFGPGTRLLVL.

The V call is TRBV2, the J call TRBJ1-2; 9 bases match TRBD1. The CDR3 has 17 residues. The ends lost 4 bases at V and 5 bases at J; junction bases unmatched: 14. CDR1 is SNHLY, CDR2 FYNNEI, per germline. The CDR3: CASSAPLGQGITYGYTF. DNA of the CDR3: TGTGCCAGCAGTGCCCCTCTCGGACAGGGGATTACGTATGGCTACACCTTC.

The rearrangement uses TRBV5-5 and TRBJ2-5, with D possibly being TRBD2 (5 bases). There are 14 residues in the CDR3. Germline-derived CDR1 and CDR2 are SGHKS and YYEKEE (reference sequence). V lost 2 bases to trimming and J lost 5 bases, with 13 bases between them. Here the CDR3 reads CASSLYGVEETQYF. CDR3 DNA: TGTGCCAGCAGCTTATACGGGGTTGAGGAGACCCAGTACTTC.

The chain uses TRBV28 and TRBJ2-5, with 13 bases lining up with TRBD2. The germline gives CDR1 MDHEN, CDR2 SYDVKM. CDR3 length: 18 amino acids. V dropped 5 bases and J dropped 4; count of bases not matched to a gene: 13. CDR3 loop: CASSLGLAGALPVETQYF. The DNA of the CDR3 is TGTGCCAGCAGTCTCGGACTAGCGGGAGCCCTACCGGTAGAGACCCAGTACTTC.

V usage is TRBV28 and J usage is TRBJ1-4, with 9 bases identical to TRBD1. V lost 3 bases and J lost 0; bases outside the gene matches: 8. The length of the CDR3 is 18 residues. The germline V gene encodes CDR1 MDHEN and CDR2 SYDVKM. For the CDR3, the DNA is TGTGCCAGCAGTTTCCCCCGGACAGGGGATACAACTAATGAAAAACTGTTTTTT. This sequence encodes CASSFPRTGDTTNEKLFF.

The chain links TRBV10-2 to TRBJ1-2; D not certain. From germline, CDR1 is WSHSY and CDR2 SAAADI. Between the trimmed V and J ends, which lost 1 base and 2 bases, there was a span of 11 bases. The CDR3 spans 15 residues. CDR3 coding DNA: TGCGCCAGCAGTGAGTTTGTGGAGGCGAACTATGGCTACACCTTC. It encodes CASSEFVEANYGYTF.

The rearrangement uses TRBV11-2 and TRBJ2-7; D unclear. With 1 base removed from V and 5 bases from J, the gap between germline ends came to 12 bases. The CDR3 contains 14 residues. Germline-derived CDR1 and CDR2 are SGHAT and FQNNGV. The CDR3 here is CASSLGGSRDEQYF. DNA for the CDR3: TGTGCCAGCAGCTTAGGAGGAAGCCGGGACGAGCAGTACTTC.

The V gene is TRBV18, the J gene TRBJ1-2; 7 nucleotides align to TRBD1. After removal of 3 bases from V and 4 bases from J, the junction contained 5 bases not matched to a gene. This CDR3 has 14 residues. Germline V gives CDR1 KGHSH, CDR2 LQKENI. This chain's CDR3 is CASSPMDRTYGYTF. Written as DNA, the CDR3 is TGTGCCAGCTCACCGATGGACAGGACCTATGGCTACACCTTC.

V gene TRBV9 combines with J gene TRBJ1-2; D is uncertain. V dropped 0 bases and J dropped 4 bases, with 7 bases sitting between them. The CDR3 length is 13 residues. CDR1 and CDR2 from the germline V gene are SGDLS and YYNGEE. This chain's CDR3 is CASSVGPGYGYTF. CDR3 in DNA: TGTGCCAGCAGCGTAGGACCGGGCTATGGCTACACCTTC.

The chain is built from TRBV7-8 and TRBJ2-1; D may be TRBD2 (5 bases). Germline V gene lookup returns CDR1 SGHVS and CDR2 FQNEAQ. The CDR3 extends over 14 amino acids. Trimming cost V 5 bases and J 7 bases, with 15 bases left between them. CDR3 sequence reads: CASSIRTRVNEQFF. The DNA of the CDR3 is TGTGCCAGCAGCATAAGAACGCGGGTTAATGAGCAGTTCTTC.

The genes are TRBV18 and TRBJ1-3, with D possibly TRBD1 on 5 matching bases. CDR3 size: 16 residues. V lost 2 bases to trimming and J lost 0 bases, with 11 bases between them. Germline assignment: CDR1 KGHSH and CDR2 LQKENI. The CDR3 DNA sequence: TGTGCCAGCTCACCAGCCGGGGGGTCCTCTGGAAACACCATATATTTT. Residues: CASSPAGGSSGNTIYF.

V is TRBV3-1 (or the pseudogene TRBV3-2) and J is TRBJ1-2, with D perhaps matching TRBD1 (6 bases). Looked up from germline, CDR1 is LGHDT and CDR2 is YNNKEL (reference sequence). The CDR3 has 15 amino acids. V was pared by 0 bases and J by 5 bases, with 13 bases between. CDR3 in amino acids: CASSQDLGTSYGYTF. CDR3 DNA sequence: TGTGCCAGCAGCCAAGATCTTGGGACATCTTATGGCTACACCTTC.

This clone was counted once. The chain has TRBV6-5 and TRBJ2-2, with a tentative D call TRBD2 (7 bases). V lost 3 bases and J lost 6, with 14 bases in between. Germline CDR1 and CDR2: MNHEY and SVGAGI. This CDR3 has 15 amino acids. This CDR3 is CASSYSGGRAGELFF. The CDR3, as DNA: TGTGCCAGCAGTTATTCCGGGGGGCGAGCCGGGGAGCTGTTTTTT.

This clone occurred a few times. J is TRBJ1-3 and V is TRBV5-5; the D is unclear. Trimming left V 7 bases short and J 0 bases short, with 14 bases between. The CDR3 extends over 15 amino acids. Per germline, CDR1 SGHKS and CDR2 YYEKEE (reference sequence). The CDR3: CASSLDLHSGNTIYF. CDR3 DNA sequence: TGTGCCAGCTCCCTGGACTTACACTCTGGAAACACCATATATTTT.

V gene TRBV4-2 combines with J gene TRBJ2-5; no definite D call. From germline, CDR1 is LGHNA and CDR2 YNFKEQ. The V and J ends lost 1 base and 3 bases respectively, with 12 bases between them. There are 15 residues in the CDR3. CDR3 nucleotide sequence: TGTGCCAGCAGCCAAGTCCTAAACTACAAAGAGACCCAGTACTTC. Translated, it gives CASSQVLNYKETQYF.